These T cell receptor beta chains were read from a single sample in a study of T cell changes during pregnancy in multiple sclerosis. Some clones are missing from TCRdb's copy, which holds only in-frame ones; the method was immunoSEQ multiplex PCR. The table has around 100,000 clones, roughly nine tenths seen once; the top ten hold roughly 3.5%. The input for sequencing was peripheral blood, taken after pregnancy. The receptors originated from a female donor with multiple sclerosis, enrolled in a pregnancy study. The CDR3 runs from the conserved cysteine through the conserved F or W. The D gene is left open where the match is weak. Rows may omit the clone size; those that give it use once, few, many or a size class.

15,TRBD1,NA,TRBJ1-5,TRBV6-5,CATGLGTESNQPQHF,TGTGCCACCGGATTGGGGACAGAGAGCAATCAGCCCCAGCATTTT
12,NA,NA,TRBJ1-5,TRBV15,CATSGGGQPQHF,TGTGCCACCAGCGGGGGAGGTCAGCCCCAGCATTTT
15,NA,NA,TRBJ1-1,TRBV5-4,CASSFPGQGFTEAFF,TGTGCCAGCAGCTTTCCGGGACAAGGATTCACTGAAGCTTTCTTT
16,NA,NA,TRBJ2-1,TRBV7-2,CASSLGRGLNSREQFF,TGTGCCAGCAGCTTAGGGCGGGGGCTTAACAGCAGGGAGCAGTTCTTC
11,NA,NA,TRBJ2-7,TRBV10-3,CAISEWQFQYF,TGTGCCATCAGTGAGTGGCAGTTCCAGTACTTC
13,TRBD1,NA,TRBJ1-2,TRBV29-1,CSVIDRGPYGYTF,TGCAGCGTTATCGACAGGGGGCCCTATGGCTACACCTTC
12,NA,once,TRBJ1-2,TRBV6-1,CASSLGGYGYTF,TGTGCCAGCAGCCTGGGGGGCTATGGCTACACCTTC
14,NA,NA,TRBJ2-7,TRBV2,CASRSDSSSYEQYF,TGTGCCAGCAGGTCCGACAGTAGCTCCTACGAGCAGTACTTC
13,NA,NA,TRBJ2-2,TRBV6-1,CASSGQNTGELFF,TGTGCCAGCAGTGGACAAAACACCGGGGAGCTGTTTTTT
15,TRBD2,NA,TRBJ2-7,TRBV7-9,CASSRLAGGPREQYF,TGTGCCAGCAGCCGTCTAGCGGGGGGGCCGCGTGAGCAGTACTTC
15,NA,NA,TRBJ1-2,TRBV14,CASSQGSSANYGYTF,TGTGCCAGCAGCCAAGGTTCCTCAGCTAACTATGGCTACACCTTC
17,NA,once,TRBJ1-1,TRBV7-9,CASRTVGEGVMNTEAFF,TGTGCCAGCAGGACCGTGGGGGAGGGGGTCATGAACACTGAAGCTTTCTTT
16,TRBD1,NA,TRBJ1-2,TRBV27,CASSSLTGLTNYGYTF,TGTGCCAGCAGTTCCCTGACAGGGCTAACCAACTATGGCTACACCTTC
15,TRBD2,NA,TRBJ2-5,TRBV11-1,CASSLGTSDKETQYF,TGTGCCAGCAGCTTAGGGACTAGCGATAAAGAGACCCAGTACTTC
17,NA,once,TRBJ2-7,TRBV11-3,CASSTPTHGGRAGRQYF,TGTGCCAGCAGCACACCTACCCACGGGGGACGGGCAGGTCGGCAGTACTTC
18,TRBD1,NA,TRBJ1-6,TRBV15,CAISDRGLRGSYNSPLHF,TGTGCCATTTCCGACAGGGGGCTGCGAGGGTCCTATAATTCACCCCTCCACTTT
17,NA,NA,TRBJ1-6,TRBV9,CASSEREIQGSNSPLHF,TGTGCCAGCAGCGAAAGAGAGATCCAGGGGTCGAATTCACCCCTCCACTTT
15,TRBD2,NA,TRBJ2-1,TRBV7-6,CASSLAAGGPNEQFF,TGTGCCAGCAGCTTAGCGGCGGGGGGGCCAAATGAGCAGTTCTTC
16,TRBD2,NA,TRBJ2-1,TRBV7-2,CASRRRGGRSYNEQFF,TGTGCCAGCAGGAGGCGGGGGGGCCGCTCCTACAATGAGCAGTTCTTC
15,TRBD2,NA,TRBJ2-7,TRBV7-9,CASSFGETSEYEQYF,TGTGCCAGCAGCTTCGGGGAGACTAGCGAGTACGAGCAGTACTTC
14,TRBD2,NA,TRBJ2-7,TRBV2,CASMAGLAKYEQYF,TGTGCCAGCATGGCGGGACTAGCAAAGTACGAGCAGTACTTC